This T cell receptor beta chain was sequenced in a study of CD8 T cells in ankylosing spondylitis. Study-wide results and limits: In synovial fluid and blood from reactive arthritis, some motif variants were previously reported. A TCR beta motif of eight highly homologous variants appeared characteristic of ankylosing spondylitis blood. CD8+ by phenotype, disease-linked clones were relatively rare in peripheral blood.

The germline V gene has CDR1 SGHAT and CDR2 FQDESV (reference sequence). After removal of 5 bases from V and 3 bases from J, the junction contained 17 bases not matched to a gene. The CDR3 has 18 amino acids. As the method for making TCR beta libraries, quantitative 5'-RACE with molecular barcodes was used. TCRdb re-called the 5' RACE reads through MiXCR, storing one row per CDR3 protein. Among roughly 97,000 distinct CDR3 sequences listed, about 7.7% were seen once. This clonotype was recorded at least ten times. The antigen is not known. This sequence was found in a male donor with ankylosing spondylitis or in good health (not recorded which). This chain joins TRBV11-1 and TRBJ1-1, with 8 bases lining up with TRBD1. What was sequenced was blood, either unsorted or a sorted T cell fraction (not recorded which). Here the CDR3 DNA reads TGTGCCAGCAGCCCCACAGGGTTGCGACAGGGGCTGGACACTGAAGCTTTCTTT. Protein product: CASSPTGLRQGLDTEAFF.